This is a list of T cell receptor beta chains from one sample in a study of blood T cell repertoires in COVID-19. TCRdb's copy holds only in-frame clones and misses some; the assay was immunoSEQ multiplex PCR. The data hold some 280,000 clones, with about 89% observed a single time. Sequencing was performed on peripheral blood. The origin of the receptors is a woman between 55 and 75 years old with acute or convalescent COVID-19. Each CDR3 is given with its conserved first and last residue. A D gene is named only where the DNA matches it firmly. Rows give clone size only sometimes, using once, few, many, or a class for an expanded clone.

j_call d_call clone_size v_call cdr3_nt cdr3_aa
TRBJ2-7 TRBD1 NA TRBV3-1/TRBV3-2 TGTGCCAGCAGCCAAGGCTGGGGGACAGGGACCGAGCAGTACTTC CASSQGWGTGTEQYF
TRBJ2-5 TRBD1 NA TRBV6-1 TGTGCCAGCAGTGAACAGGGGGCGGAGACCCAGTACTTC CASSEQGAETQYF
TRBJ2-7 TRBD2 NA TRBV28 TGTGCCAGCAGTTTAGCGGGAGCGGGGGAGCAGTACTTC CASSLAGAGEQYF
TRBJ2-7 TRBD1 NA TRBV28 TGTGCCAGCAGTTTTGGGTACAGGGGCCCGAGCTCCTACGAGCAGTACTTC CASSFGYRGPSSYEQYF
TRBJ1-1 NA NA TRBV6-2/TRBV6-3 TGTGCCAGCAGTTATGAACTCGCGGGCACTGAAGCTTTCTTT CASSYELAGTEAFF
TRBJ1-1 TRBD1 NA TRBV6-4 TGTGCCAGCAGGGGGACAGGTATGAACACTGAAGCTTTCTTT CASRGTGMNTEAFF
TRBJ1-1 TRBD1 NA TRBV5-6 TGTGCCAGCAGCTGGTCAGGGGGGTCGGACACTGAAGCTTTCTTT CASSWSGGSDTEAFF
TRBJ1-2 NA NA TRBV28 TGTGCCAGCAGTTTAGAACGACAGAGAACCTATGGCTACACCTTC CASSLERQRTYGYTF
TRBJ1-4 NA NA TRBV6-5 TGTGCCAGTTGGGGGGACTCAGCTGAAAAACTGTTTTTT CASWGDSAEKLFF
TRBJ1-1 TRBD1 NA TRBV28 TGTGCCAGCAGTTCTTCCCGGGACAGAATTTGGAGGGTGAACACTGAAGCTTTCTTT CASSSSRDRIWRVNTEAFF
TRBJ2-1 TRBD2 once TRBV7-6 TGTGCCAGCAGCTTAGGAGGTGGGACTAGCAGTCACAATGAGCAGTTCTTC CASSLGGGTSSHNEQFF
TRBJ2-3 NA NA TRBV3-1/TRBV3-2 TGTGCCAGCAGCCAAGATCAGCGGGGCACAGATACGCAGTATTTT CASSQDQRGTDTQYF
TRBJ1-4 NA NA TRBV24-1 TGTGCCACCAGTGAGCCCCCCTCTGGCACAGCCCTAAGACTGTTTTTT CATSEPPSGTALRLFF
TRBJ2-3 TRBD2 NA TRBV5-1 TGCGCCAGCAGCTTGGCGAGGCGGGAGGGCCTGAGAGGAGATACGCGGTATTTT CASSLARREGLRGDTRYF
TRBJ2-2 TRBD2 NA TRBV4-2 TGTGCCAGCAGCCACCGACTAGCGGAGGCGAACACCGGGGAGCTGTTTTTT CASSHRLAEANTGELFF
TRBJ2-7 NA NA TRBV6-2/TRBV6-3 TGTGCCAGCAGTTACTCGCCGGGAATCACCTACGAGCAGTACTTC CASSYSPGITYEQYF
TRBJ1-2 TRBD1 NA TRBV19 TGTGCCAGTAGTTGGACAGGGAACTATGGCTACACCTTC CASSWTGNYGYTF